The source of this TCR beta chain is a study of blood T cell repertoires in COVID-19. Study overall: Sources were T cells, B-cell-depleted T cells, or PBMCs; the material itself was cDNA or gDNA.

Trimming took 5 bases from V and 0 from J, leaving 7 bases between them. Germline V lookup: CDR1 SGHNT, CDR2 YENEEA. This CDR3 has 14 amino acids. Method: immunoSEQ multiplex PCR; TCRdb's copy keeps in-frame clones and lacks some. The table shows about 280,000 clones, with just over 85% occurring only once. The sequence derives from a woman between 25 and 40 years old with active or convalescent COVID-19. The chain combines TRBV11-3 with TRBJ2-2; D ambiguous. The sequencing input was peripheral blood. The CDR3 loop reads CASSVTANTGELFF. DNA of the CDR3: TGTGCCAGCAGCGTAACAGCGAACACCGGGGAGCTGTTTTTT.